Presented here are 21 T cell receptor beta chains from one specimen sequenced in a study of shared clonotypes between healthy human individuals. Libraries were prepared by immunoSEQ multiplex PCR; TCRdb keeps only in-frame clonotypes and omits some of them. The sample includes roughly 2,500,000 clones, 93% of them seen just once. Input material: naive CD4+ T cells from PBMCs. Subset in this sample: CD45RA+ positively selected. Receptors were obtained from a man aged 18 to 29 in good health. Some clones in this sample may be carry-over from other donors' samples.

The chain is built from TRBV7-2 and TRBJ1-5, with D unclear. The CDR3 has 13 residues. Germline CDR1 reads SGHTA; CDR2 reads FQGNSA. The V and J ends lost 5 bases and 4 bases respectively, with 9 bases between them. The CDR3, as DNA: TGTGCCAGCAGCCCAGCTCTAAATCAGCCCCAGCATTTT. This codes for CASSPALNQPQHF. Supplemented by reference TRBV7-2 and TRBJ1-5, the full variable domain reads GAGVSQSPSNKVTEKGKDVELRCDPISGHTALYWYRQSLGQGLEFLIYFQGNSAPDKSGLPSDRFSAERTGGSVSTLTIQRTQQEDSAVYLCASSPALNQPQHFGDGTRLSIL.

CDR3 residues: CARDPPYGTDTQYF. CDR3 DNA: TGTGCCAGAGATCCCCCGTATGGCACAGATACGCAGTATTTT. The genes are TRBV7-9 and TRBJ2-3, with D unclear. This CDR3 spans 14 amino acids. V lost 9 bases, J lost 1 base, and 14 bases lay in between. CDR1 and CDR2 from the germline V gene are SEHNR and FQNEAQ (reference sequence).

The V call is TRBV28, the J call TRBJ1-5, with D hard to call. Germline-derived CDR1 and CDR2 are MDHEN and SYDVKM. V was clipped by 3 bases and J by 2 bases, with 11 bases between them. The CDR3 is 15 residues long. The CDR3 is CASSFKAGGNQPQHF. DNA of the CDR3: TGTGCCAGCAGTTTTAAAGCAGGAGGCAATCAGCCCCAGCATTTT.

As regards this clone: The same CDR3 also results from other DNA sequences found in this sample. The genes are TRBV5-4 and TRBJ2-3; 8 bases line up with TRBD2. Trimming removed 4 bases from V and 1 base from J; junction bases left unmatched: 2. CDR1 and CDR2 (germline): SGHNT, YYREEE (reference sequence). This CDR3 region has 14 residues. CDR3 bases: TGTGCCAGCAGCCCGGGGGGGGGCACAGATACGCAGTATTTT. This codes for CASSPGGGTDTQYF. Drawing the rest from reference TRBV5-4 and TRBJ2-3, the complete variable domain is ETGVTQSPTHLIKTRGQQVTLRCSSQSGHNTVSWYQQALGQGPQFIFQYYREEENGRGNFPPRFSGLQFPNYSSELNVNALELDDSALYLCASSPGGGTDTQYFGPGTRLTVL.

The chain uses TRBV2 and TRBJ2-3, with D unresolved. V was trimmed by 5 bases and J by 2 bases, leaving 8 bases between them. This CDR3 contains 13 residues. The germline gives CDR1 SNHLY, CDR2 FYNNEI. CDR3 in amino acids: CASSYQVTDTQYF. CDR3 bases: TGTGCCAGCAGTTATCAAGTCACAGATACGCAGTATTTT.

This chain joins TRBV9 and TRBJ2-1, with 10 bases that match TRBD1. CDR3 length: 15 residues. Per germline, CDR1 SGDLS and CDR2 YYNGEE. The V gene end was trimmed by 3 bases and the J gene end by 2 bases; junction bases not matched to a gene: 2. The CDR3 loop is CASSGGTGAYNEQFF. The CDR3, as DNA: TGTGCCAGCAGCGGGGGGACAGGGGCCTACAATGAGCAGTTCTTC.

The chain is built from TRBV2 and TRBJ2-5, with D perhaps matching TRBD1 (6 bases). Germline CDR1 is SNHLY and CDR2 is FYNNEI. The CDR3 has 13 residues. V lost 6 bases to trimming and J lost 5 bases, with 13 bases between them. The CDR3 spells CASSWEQGETQYF. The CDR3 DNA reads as TGTGCCAGCAGCTGGGAGCAGGGGGAGACCCAGTACTTC.

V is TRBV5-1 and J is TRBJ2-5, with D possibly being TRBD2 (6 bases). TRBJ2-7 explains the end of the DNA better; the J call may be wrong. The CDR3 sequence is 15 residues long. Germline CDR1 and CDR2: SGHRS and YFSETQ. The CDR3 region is CASSLDGTSGYEQYF. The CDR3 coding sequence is TGCGCCAGCAGCTTAGATGGGACTTCTGGCTACGAGCAGTACTTC.

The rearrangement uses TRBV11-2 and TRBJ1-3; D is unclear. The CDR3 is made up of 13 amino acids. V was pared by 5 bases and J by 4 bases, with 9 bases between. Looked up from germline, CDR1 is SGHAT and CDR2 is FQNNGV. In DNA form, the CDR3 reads TGTGCCAGCAGCCCCCTTCTGGGAAACACCATATATTTT. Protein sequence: CASSPLLGNTIYF.

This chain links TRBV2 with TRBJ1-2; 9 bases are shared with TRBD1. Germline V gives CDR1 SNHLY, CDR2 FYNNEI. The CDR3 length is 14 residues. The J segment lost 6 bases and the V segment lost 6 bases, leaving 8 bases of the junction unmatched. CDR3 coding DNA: TGTGCCAGCAGAGAACGGACAGGGGCTAATGGCTACACCTTC. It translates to CASRERTGANGYTF.

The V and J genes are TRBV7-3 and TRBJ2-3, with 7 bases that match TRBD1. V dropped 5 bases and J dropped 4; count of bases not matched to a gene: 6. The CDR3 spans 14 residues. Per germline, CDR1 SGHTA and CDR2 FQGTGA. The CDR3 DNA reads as TGTGCCAGCAGCCCGGGACAGCCCTCAGATACGCAGTATTTT. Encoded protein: CASSPGQPSDTQYF.

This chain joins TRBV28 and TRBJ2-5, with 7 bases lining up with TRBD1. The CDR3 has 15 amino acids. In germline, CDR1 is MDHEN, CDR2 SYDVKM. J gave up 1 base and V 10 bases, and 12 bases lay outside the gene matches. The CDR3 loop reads CATKGAGIRQETQYF. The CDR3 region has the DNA TGTGCCACCAAGGGGGCCGGGATTCGCCAAGAGACCCAGTACTTC.

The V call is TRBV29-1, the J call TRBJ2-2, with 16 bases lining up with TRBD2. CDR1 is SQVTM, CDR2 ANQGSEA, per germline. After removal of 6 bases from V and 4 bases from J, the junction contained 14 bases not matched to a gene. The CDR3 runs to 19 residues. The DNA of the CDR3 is TGCAGCGTGCCGAAAACGGGACTAGCGGGAGGGCGGTCCACCGGGGAGCTGTTTTTT. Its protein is CSVPKTGLAGGRSTGELFF.

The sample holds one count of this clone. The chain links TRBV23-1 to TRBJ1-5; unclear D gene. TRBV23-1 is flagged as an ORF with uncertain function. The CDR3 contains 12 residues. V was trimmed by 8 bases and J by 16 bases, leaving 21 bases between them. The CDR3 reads CASPRCDGRQHF. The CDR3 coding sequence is TGCGCCAGCCCCCGTTGTGATGGAAGACAACATTTT.

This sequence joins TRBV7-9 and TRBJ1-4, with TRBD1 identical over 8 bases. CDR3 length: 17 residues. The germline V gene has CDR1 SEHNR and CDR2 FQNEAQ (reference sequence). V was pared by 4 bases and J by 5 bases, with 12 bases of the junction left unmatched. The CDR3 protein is CASSWNRGTGTNEKLFF. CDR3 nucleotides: TGTGCCAGCAGCTGGAACAGAGGGACAGGAACGAATGAAAAACTGTTTTTT.

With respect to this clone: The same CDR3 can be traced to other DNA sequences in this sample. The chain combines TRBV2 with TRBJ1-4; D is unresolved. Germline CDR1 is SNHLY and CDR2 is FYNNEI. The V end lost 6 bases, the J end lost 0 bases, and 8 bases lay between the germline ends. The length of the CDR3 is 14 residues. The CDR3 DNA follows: TGTGCCAGCAGAAGGACTGCAACTAATGAAAAACTGTTTTTT. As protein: CASRRTATNEKLFF.

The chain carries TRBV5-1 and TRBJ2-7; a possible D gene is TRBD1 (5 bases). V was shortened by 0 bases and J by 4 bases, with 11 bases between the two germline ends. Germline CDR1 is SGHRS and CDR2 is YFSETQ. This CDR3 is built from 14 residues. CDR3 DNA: TGCGCCAGCAGCTTGGTGGGGCAGCCTTACGAGCAGTACTTC. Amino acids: CASSLVGQPYEQYF.

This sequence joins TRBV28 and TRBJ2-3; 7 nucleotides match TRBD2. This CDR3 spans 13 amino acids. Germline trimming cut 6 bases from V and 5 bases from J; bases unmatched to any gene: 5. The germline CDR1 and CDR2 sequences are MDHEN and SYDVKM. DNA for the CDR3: TGTGCCAGCAGCCCGCTAGCGGAAGATACGCAGTATTTT. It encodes CASSPLAEDTQYF.

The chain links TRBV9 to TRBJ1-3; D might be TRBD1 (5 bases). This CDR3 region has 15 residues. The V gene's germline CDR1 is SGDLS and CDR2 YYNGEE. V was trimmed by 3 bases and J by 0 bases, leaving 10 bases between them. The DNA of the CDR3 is TGTGCCAGCAGCGGACAGACAGTCTCTGGAAACACCATATATTTT. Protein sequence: CASSGQTVSGNTIYF.

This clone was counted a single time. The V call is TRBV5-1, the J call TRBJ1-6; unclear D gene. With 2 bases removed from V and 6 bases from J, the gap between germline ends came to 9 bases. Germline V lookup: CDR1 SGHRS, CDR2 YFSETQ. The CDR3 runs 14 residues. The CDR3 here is CASSLQQINSPLHF. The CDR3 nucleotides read TGCGCCAGCAGCTTACAGCAGATTAATTCACCCCTCCACTTT. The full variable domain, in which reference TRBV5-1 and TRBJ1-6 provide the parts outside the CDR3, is KAGVTQTPRYLIKTRGQQVTLSCSPISGHRSVSWYQQTPGQGLQFLFEYFSETQRNKGNFPGRFSGRQFSNSRSEMNVSTLELGDSALYLCASSLQQINSPLHFGNGTRLTVT.

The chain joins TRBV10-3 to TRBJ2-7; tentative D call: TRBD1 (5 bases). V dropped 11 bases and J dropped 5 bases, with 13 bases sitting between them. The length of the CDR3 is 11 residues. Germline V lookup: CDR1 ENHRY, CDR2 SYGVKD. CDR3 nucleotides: TGTGCCGTATCAGGGTTCGACGAGCAGTACTTC. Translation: CAVSGFDEQYF.